Listed below are T cell receptor beta chains from one sample, sequenced in a study of T-cell memory formation after mild COVID-19. Using its own MiXCR run on the 5' RACE reads, TCRdb lists one record per CDR3 protein. The sample lists about 390,000 distinct CDR3 sequences, around 21% occurring once. Sequenced input: PBMCs or a T cell subset sorted from them (not recorded which). The receptors shown here come from an adult woman who had mild COVID-19 (a few samples of this study predate the infection). Cell type and time point are not known. Each CDR3 is given with its conserved first and last residue. D genes are given only for firm matches. A clone size is listed for some rows: how often the clone was seen (once, few, many), or a class if it is expanded.

v_call: TRBV6-5
j_call: TRBJ1-1
d_call: NA
clone_size: few
cdr3_aa: CASSYRATNTEAFF
cdr3_nt: TGTGCCAGCAGTTACCGGGCGACGAACACTGAAGCTTTCTTT

v_call: TRBV4-2
j_call: TRBJ2-1
d_call: TRBD2
clone_size: few
cdr3_aa: CASSQDNVLAGVNEQFF
cdr3_nt: TGTGCCAGCAGCCAAGATAACGTACTAGCGGGAGTCAATGAGCAGTTCTTC

v_call: TRBV6-2/TRBV6-3
j_call: TRBJ2-3
d_call: TRBD1
clone_size: once
cdr3_aa: CASSPGQGAKNTQYF
cdr3_nt: TGTGCCAGCAGTCCAGGACAGGGGGCAAAGAATACGCAGTATTTT

v_call: TRBV4-2
j_call: TRBJ2-3
d_call: NA
clone_size: few
cdr3_aa: CASSQGGAGADTQYF
cdr3_nt: TGTGCCAGCAGCCAAGGAGGGGCCGGGGCAGATACGCAGTATTTT

v_call: TRBV9
j_call: TRBJ2-3
d_call: TRBD1
clone_size: NA
cdr3_aa: CASSAGTGKADTQYF
cdr3_nt: TGTGCCAGCAGCGCCGGGACAGGGAAGGCAGATACGCAGTATTTT

v_call: TRBV12-3/TRBV12-4
j_call: TRBJ2-7
d_call: NA
clone_size: many
cdr3_aa: CASSYKSSVGQQYF
cdr3_nt: TGTGCCAGCAGCTACAAATCCTCAGTGGGACAGCAGTACTTC

v_call: TRBV12-3/TRBV12-4
j_call: TRBJ2-5
d_call: NA
clone_size: many
cdr3_aa: CASSLVVGETQYF
cdr3_nt: TGTGCCAGCAGTTTAGTAGTGGGAGAGACCCAGTACTTC

v_call: TRBV5-6
j_call: TRBJ1-2
d_call: NA
clone_size: NA
cdr3_aa: CASSLTTSGDGNYGYTF
cdr3_nt: TGTGCCAGCAGCTTGACGACAAGTGGGGATGGGAACTATGGCTACACCTTC

v_call: TRBV12-3/TRBV12-4
j_call: TRBJ1-1
d_call: TRBD1
clone_size: NA
cdr3_aa: CASSSNRGPEAFF
cdr3_nt: TGTGCCAGCAGTTCCAACAGGGGCCCTGAAGCTTTCTTT

v_call: TRBV30
j_call: TRBJ2-4
d_call: TRBD1
clone_size: few
cdr3_aa: CAWSIGTGSNIQYF
cdr3_nt: TGTGCCTGGAGCATCGGGACAGGGTCAAACATTCAGTACTTC

v_call: TRBV12-3/TRBV12-4
j_call: TRBJ2-7
d_call: NA
clone_size: few
cdr3_aa: CASSLTGKGEQYF
cdr3_nt: TGTGCCAGCAGTCTCACGGGTAAGGGGGAGCAGTACTTC

v_call: TRBV29-1
j_call: TRBJ2-2
d_call: NA
clone_size: few
cdr3_aa: CSVHLASFPGELFF
cdr3_nt: TGCAGCGTTCACCTAGCTAGCTTCCCCGGGGAGCTGTTTTTT

v_call: TRBV10-3
j_call: TRBJ2-7
d_call: TRBD2
clone_size: few
cdr3_aa: CAISGSGSSYEQYF
cdr3_nt: TGTGCCATCAGTGGCAGCGGGAGCTCCTACGAGCAGTACTTC

v_call: TRBV7-9
j_call: TRBJ2-7
d_call: TRBD2
clone_size: few
cdr3_aa: CASSLGGGSTYEQYF
cdr3_nt: TGTGCCAGCAGCTTAGGAGGCGGGAGCACCTACGAGCAGTACTTC

v_call: TRBV30
j_call: TRBJ2-1
d_call: NA
clone_size: few
cdr3_aa: CAWNEGLREFF
cdr3_nt: TGTGCCTGGAACGAGGGCCTCAGGGAATTCTTC

v_call: TRBV9
j_call: TRBJ2-3
d_call: NA
clone_size: few
cdr3_aa: CASNIDRSTDTQYF
cdr3_nt: TGTGCCAGCAATATAGACAGGAGCACAGATACGCAGTATTTT

v_call: TRBV5-1
j_call: TRBJ2-5
d_call: NA
clone_size: few
cdr3_aa: CASSLRGLEETQYF
cdr3_nt: TGCGCCAGCAGCTTGCGAGGGCTGGAAGAGACCCAGTACTTC

v_call: TRBV12-3/TRBV12-4
j_call: TRBJ1-5
d_call: TRBD1
clone_size: many
cdr3_aa: CASSFGTGGNQPQHF
cdr3_nt: TGTGCCAGCAGTTTCGGGACAGGGGGTAATCAGCCCCAGCATTTT

v_call: TRBV4-1
j_call: TRBJ1-5
d_call: NA
clone_size: few
cdr3_aa: CASSQDPGSSNQPQHF
cdr3_nt: TGCGCCAGCAGCCAAGATCCGGGATCTAGCAATCAGCCCCAGCATTTT

v_call: TRBV12-3/TRBV12-4
j_call: TRBJ1-5
d_call: TRBD1
clone_size: few
cdr3_aa: CASSFGTGEQPQHF
cdr3_nt: TGTGCCAGCAGTTTTGGGACAGGTGAACAGCCCCAGCATTTT

v_call: TRBV20-1
j_call: TRBJ1-5
d_call: NA
clone_size: few
cdr3_aa: CSARDPTVSNQPQHF
cdr3_nt: TGCAGTGCTAGGGACCCGACGGTTAGCAATCAGCCCCAGCATTTT

v_call: TRBV7-3
j_call: TRBJ2-1
d_call: NA
clone_size: few
cdr3_aa: CASSLTPASNNEQFF
cdr3_nt: TGTGCCAGCAGCTTAACTCCGGCTAGCAACAATGAGCAGTTCTTC

v_call: TRBV7-9
j_call: TRBJ2-7
d_call: NA
clone_size: NA
cdr3_aa: CASSFWTSYEQYF
cdr3_nt: TGTGCCAGCAGCTTTTGGACCTCCTACGAGCAGTACTTC

v_call: TRBV5-1
j_call: TRBJ1-6
d_call: NA
clone_size: few
cdr3_aa: CASSLYPGTDSYNSPLHF
cdr3_nt: TGCGCCAGCAGCTTGTACCCCGGCACGGATTCCTATAATTCACCCCTCCACTTT

v_call: TRBV24-1
j_call: TRBJ2-1
d_call: NA
clone_size: few
cdr3_aa: CATSDPRGRQFF
cdr3_nt: TGTGCCACCAGTGATCCCCGTGGGAGGCAGTTCTTC

v_call: TRBV6-1
j_call: TRBJ2-1
d_call: NA
clone_size: NA
cdr3_aa: CASSQVTRGQFF
cdr3_nt: TGTGCCAGCAGCCAGGTGACCCGAGGGCAGTTCTTC

v_call: TRBV7-2
j_call: TRBJ1-2
d_call: NA
clone_size: NA
cdr3_aa: CASSWGRYGYTF
cdr3_nt: TGTGCCAGCAGCTGGGGACGGTATGGCTACACCTTC

v_call: TRBV7-2
j_call: TRBJ1-4
d_call: TRBD1
clone_size: NA
cdr3_aa: CASSPRTGEKLFF
cdr3_nt: TGTGCCAGCAGCCCACGGACAGGGGAAAAACTGTTTTTT

v_call: TRBV19
j_call: TRBJ2-1
d_call: NA
clone_size: few
cdr3_aa: CASSIDLGVHREEFF
cdr3_nt: TGTGCCAGTAGTATAGATCTGGGAGTCCATAGAGAGGAGTTCTTC

v_call: TRBV6-2/TRBV6-3
j_call: TRBJ2-7
d_call: TRBD1
clone_size: NA
cdr3_aa: CASSYTDRGRYDYEQYF
cdr3_nt: TGTGCCAGCAGTTACACCGACAGGGGACGATATGACTACGAGCAGTACTTC

v_call: TRBV6-2/TRBV6-3
j_call: TRBJ2-7
d_call: NA
clone_size: NA
cdr3_aa: CASSYLGRGHEQYF
cdr3_nt: TGTGCCAGCAGTTACCTTGGCAGGGGCCACGAGCAGTACTTC

v_call: TRBV15
j_call: TRBJ1-5
d_call: NA
clone_size: NA
cdr3_aa: CATSRDRSAGQPQHF
cdr3_nt: TGTGCCACCAGCAGAGATCGGTCTGCCGGGCAGCCCCAGCATTTT

v_call: TRBV3-1
j_call: TRBJ2-7
d_call: TRBD2
clone_size: few
cdr3_aa: CASSQRTGTSGSSYEQYF
cdr3_nt: TGTGCCAGCAGCCAACGTACCGGGACTAGCGGGAGCTCCTACGAGCAGTACTTC

v_call: TRBV18
j_call: TRBJ2-3
d_call: TRBD1
clone_size: NA
cdr3_aa: CASSPLGQGARDTQYF
cdr3_nt: TGTGCCAGCTCACCATTGGGACAGGGGGCCCGGGATACGCAGTATTTT

v_call: TRBV29-1
j_call: TRBJ1-1
d_call: TRBD1
clone_size: few
cdr3_aa: CSASGTGRVTEAFF
cdr3_nt: TGCAGCGCCTCCGGGACAGGGAGGGTCACTGAAGCTTTCTTT

v_call: TRBV27
j_call: TRBJ1-1
d_call: NA
clone_size: NA
cdr3_aa: CASSQYRATEAFF
cdr3_nt: TGTGCCAGCAGTCAATACAGGGCCACTGAAGCTTTCTTT

v_call: TRBV7-6
j_call: TRBJ2-5
d_call: NA
clone_size: few
cdr3_aa: CASSLVGRLGETQYF
cdr3_nt: TGTGCCAGCAGCTTAGTGGGCCGACTGGGAGAGACCCAGTACTTC

v_call: TRBV7-9
j_call: TRBJ1-5
d_call: NA
clone_size: few
cdr3_aa: CASSLGFYQPQHF
cdr3_nt: TGTGCCAGCAGCTTAGGGTTTTATCAGCCCCAGCATTTT

v_call: TRBV5-4
j_call: TRBJ2-1
d_call: TRBD2
clone_size: NA
cdr3_aa: CASSKAGFDNEQFF
cdr3_nt: TGTGCCAGCAGCAAAGCGGGGTTCGACAATGAGCAGTTCTTC

v_call: TRBV2
j_call: TRBJ1-2
d_call: NA
clone_size: NA
cdr3_aa: CASSDRHLRIGYTF
cdr3_nt: TGTGCCAGCAGCGATCGACATCTCCGAATCGGCTACACCTTC

v_call: TRBV5-6
j_call: TRBJ1-2
d_call: NA
clone_size: NA
cdr3_aa: CASSFDRNGYTF
cdr3_nt: TGTGCCAGCAGCTTTGACAGAAATGGCTACACCTTC

v_call: TRBV7-2
j_call: TRBJ2-3
d_call: NA
clone_size: few
cdr3_aa: CASSSRGNTQYF
cdr3_nt: TGTGCCAGCAGCTCCAGGGGAAATACGCAGTATTTT

v_call: TRBV5-1
j_call: TRBJ2-7
d_call: TRBD1
clone_size: few
cdr3_aa: CASSHQGVYEQYF
cdr3_nt: TGCGCCAGCAGCCACCAGGGGGTCTACGAGCAGTACTTC

v_call: TRBV7-8
j_call: TRBJ2-1
d_call: NA
clone_size: many
cdr3_aa: CASSLVGGEQFF
cdr3_nt: TGTGCCAGCAGCTTAGTGGGCGGAGAGCAGTTCTTC

v_call: TRBV9
j_call: TRBJ2-5
d_call: TRBD2
clone_size: few
cdr3_aa: CASSATAGVRETQYF
cdr3_nt: TGTGCCAGCAGCGCGACCGCGGGAGTGCGTGAGACCCAGTACTTC

v_call: TRBV20-1
j_call: TRBJ2-2
d_call: NA
clone_size: few
cdr3_aa: CSASSETNTGELFF
cdr3_nt: TGCAGTGCTTCTAGCGAGACGAACACCGGGGAGCTGTTTTTT

v_call: TRBV12-3/TRBV12-4
j_call: TRBJ2-3
d_call: TRBD2
clone_size: NA
cdr3_aa: CASRPTSERVDTQYF
cdr3_nt: TGTGCCAGCAGGCCTACTAGCGAGAGGGTTGATACGCAGTATTTT

v_call: TRBV4-3
j_call: TRBJ2-1
d_call: NA
clone_size: NA
cdr3_aa: CASSQEGIGGQWNEQFF
cdr3_nt: TGCGCCAGCAGCCAAGAAGGGATCGGGGGGCAATGGAATGAGCAGTTCTTC

v_call: TRBV6-6
j_call: TRBJ2-4
d_call: TRBD1
clone_size: NA
cdr3_aa: CASSPTQGASPSAKNIQYF
cdr3_nt: TGTGCCAGCAGTCCGACACAGGGGGCCTCCCCTAGCGCCAAAAACATTCAGTACTTC

v_call: TRBV3-1
j_call: TRBJ1-5
d_call: NA
clone_size: once
cdr3_aa: CASSQETIGGTGQPQHF
cdr3_nt: TGTGCCAGCAGCCAAGAGACGATCGGGGGGACGGGTCAGCCCCAGCATTTT

v_call: TRBV2
j_call: TRBJ2-5
d_call: NA
clone_size: few
cdr3_aa: CASLSPMETQYF
cdr3_nt: TGTGCCAGCCTTAGCCCCATGGAGACCCAGTACTTC

v_call: TRBV24-1
j_call: TRBJ2-3
d_call: TRBD2
clone_size: few
cdr3_aa: CAPIAGVGDTQYF
cdr3_nt: TGTGCCCCGATAGCGGGAGTAGGAGATACGCAGTATTTT

v_call: TRBV9
j_call: TRBJ2-7
d_call: NA
clone_size: NA
cdr3_aa: CASSVSPGEAYEQYF
cdr3_nt: TGTGCCAGCAGCGTATCGCCAGGGGAGGCCTACGAGCAGTACTTC

v_call: TRBV9
j_call: TRBJ1-2
d_call: TRBD1
clone_size: NA
cdr3_aa: CASSPYSWTGNSINYGYTF
cdr3_nt: TGTGCCAGCAGCCCCTACTCCTGGACAGGGAACTCGATTAACTATGGCTACACCTTC

v_call: TRBV12-3/TRBV12-4
j_call: TRBJ1-1
d_call: NA
clone_size: NA
cdr3_aa: CASRPTTSLNTEAFF
cdr3_nt: TGTGCCAGCAGGCCAACCACCTCACTGAACACTGAAGCTTTCTTT

v_call: TRBV7-9
j_call: TRBJ1-1
d_call: NA
clone_size: few
cdr3_aa: CASTSDSLNTEAFF
cdr3_nt: TGTGCCAGCACCTCCGACAGTTTGAACACTGAAGCTTTCTTT

v_call: TRBV10-3
j_call: TRBJ2-7
d_call: NA
clone_size: once
cdr3_aa: CAMGAERYEQYF
cdr3_nt: TGTGCCATGGGGGCGGAGAGATACGAGCAGTACTTC